Reported below is one T cell receptor (beta chain). No antigen is known for it. This sample stems from a study of cytomegalovirus exposure and HLA in healthy donors. Study-wide findings and caveats: Earlier findings revealed that most TCR beta V segments proved productive either about 87% or about 30% of the time. Among immune exposure information, only CMV serostatus was available. Association of a missense DCLRE1C variant with TCR beta V- and J-gene trimming was reported in a later analysis.

Between the trimmed V and J ends, which lost 1 base and 2 bases, there was a span of 7 bases. The CDR3 consists of 14 residues. CDR1 SGHNT and CDR2 YENEEA come from the germline V gene. The PCR used 60 Vbeta and 13 Jbeta primers. Sequencing was performed with immunoSEQ multiplex PCR; in TCRdb, only in-frame clones are kept and a portion is missing. The sample lists some 150,000 clones; 60% to 80% were seen once. Sequenced input: PBMCs. The V call is TRBV11-3, the J call TRBJ2-3; D not resolved. The origin of this receptor is a male donor in good health and CMV-seronegative. The CDR3 sequence is CASSLGRATDTQYF. DNA of the CDR3: TGTGCCAGCAGCTTAGGCCGAGCCACAGATACGCAGTATTTT.